What follows are 27 T cell receptor beta chains derived from one specimen sequenced in a study of cytomegalovirus exposure and HLA in healthy donors. Profiling relied on immunoSEQ multiplex PCR, and the TCRdb table lists in-frame clones only, not all of them. The table has 200,000 to 250,000 clones, 80% to 90% seen once; the top ten hold about 2%. The specimen was PBMCs. Source of these receptors: a woman aged 18-29 years in good health and CMV-seropositive.

The chain recombines TRBV10-3 with TRBJ2-4; 7 bases map to TRBD1. V shed 3 bases and J 0 bases; nucleotides not matched to a gene: 11. Germline loops: CDR1 ENHRY, CDR2 SYGVKD. The CDR3 covers 18 residues. The CDR3 DNA sequence: TGTGCCATCAGTGACCCTGCAAACCAGGGGGTAGCCAAAAACATTCAGTACTTC. Its translation: CAISDPANQGVAKNIQYF.

The genes are TRBV4-2 and TRBJ1-3, with 8 bases aligning to TRBD1. V trimming: 4 bases; J trimming: 4 bases; junction bases outside the gene matches: 6. This CDR3 region has 15 residues. CDR1 is LGHNA, CDR2 YNFKEQ, per germline. The CDR3: CASSPDRVAGNTIYF. DNA of the CDR3: TGTGCCAGCAGCCCGGACAGGGTGGCCGGAAACACCATATATTTT.

The genes are TRBV30 and TRBJ2-2; 9 bases map to TRBD2. After removal of 3 bases from V and 4 bases from J, the junction contained 9 bases not matched to a gene. This CDR3 is built from 16 residues. CDR1 and CDR2 from the germline V gene are GTSNPN and SVGIG (reference sequence). In DNA, the CDR3 is TGTGCCTGGAGAATCGGTAGCGGGAGAGGCACCGGGGAGCTGTTTTTT. Translating it yields CAWRIGSGRGTGELFF.

This chain connects TRBV6-5 to TRBJ2-7; perhaps TRBD1 as D (5 bases). The CDR3 covers 16 residues. Germline assignment: CDR1 MNHEY and CDR2 SVGAGI. The germline V and J ends were trimmed by 0 bases and 2 bases, with 14 bases remaining between them. CDR3 coding DNA: TGTGCCAGCAGTTACTCGATCCCAGGGAAAACCTACGAGCAGTACTTC. Its translation: CASSYSIPGKTYEQYF.

The chain recombines TRBV28 with TRBJ1-4, with a tentative D call TRBD1 (6 bases). Germline V gene sequence: CDR1 MDHEN, CDR2 SYDVKM. The CDR3 length is 13 residues. Trimming pared 7 bases from V and 8 bases from J, leaving 14 bases between. CDR3 DNA sequence: TGTGCCAGCATTTCAGGGGTGGACGAAAAACTGTTTTTT. Protein sequence: CASISGVDEKLFF.

The V and J genes are TRBV27 and TRBJ2-1; D ambiguous. This CDR3 has 13 amino acids. Trimming cost V 3 bases and J 6 bases, with 9 bases left between them. CDR1 and CDR2 from the germline V gene are MNHEY and SMNVEV (reference sequence). This CDR3 reads CASSFSRSNEQFF. Written as DNA, the CDR3 is TGTGCCAGCAGTTTTTCCAGATCCAATGAGCAGTTCTTC.

This chain uses TRBV5-1 with TRBJ1-3; D not certain. V was pared by 7 bases and J by 5 bases, with 16 bases between. The CDR3 spans 14 residues. The germline V gene encodes CDR1 SGHRS and CDR2 YFSETQ. CDR3 residues: CASAAGVFRNTIYF. For the CDR3, the DNA is TGCGCCAGCGCTGCCGGAGTCTTTCGAAACACCATATATTTT.

The CDR3 DNA follows: TGTGCCAGCAGCTTAGCCCCTTCCCGGAGAGAGACCCAGTACTTC. Translation: CASSLAPSRRETQYF. The chain is built from TRBV7-8 and TRBJ2-5, with D unclear. The germline CDR1 and CDR2 sequences are SGHVS and FQNEAQ. The CDR3 totals 15 residues. Trimming left V 0 bases short and J 4 bases short, with 12 bases between.

This chain links TRBV4-1 with TRBJ2-1, with TRBD2 as a possible D gene (6 bases). CDR3 length equals 17 residues. Germline values: CDR1 MGHRA, CDR2 YSYEKL. V shed 3 bases and J shed 1 base, with 16 bases lying between them. The CDR3 is CASSHQRVVESYNEQFF. CDR3 coding DNA: TGCGCCAGCAGCCATCAGCGGGTGGTCGAATCCTACAATGAGCAGTTCTTC.

J is TRBJ2-1 and V is TRBV29-1; weak D call: TRBD2 (5 bases). With 0 bases removed from V and 0 bases from J, the gap between germline ends came to 12 bases. This CDR3 has 16 amino acids. Germline values: CDR1 SQVTM, CDR2 ANQGSEA. CDR3 loop: CSVEDQRASSYNEQFF. As DNA, the CDR3 is TGCAGCGTTGAAGATCAGAGGGCAAGCTCCTACAATGAGCAGTTCTTC.

CDR3 in DNA: TGTGCCACGGGGTCCCCGGGCACCGGGGAGCTGTTTTTT. This gives the protein CATGSPGTGELFF. The chain links TRBV10-3 to TRBJ2-2, with D maybe TRBD2 (5 bases). Germline CDR1 ENHRY, CDR2 SYGVKD. The CDR3 totals 13 residues. The V and J ends lost 10 bases and 4 bases respectively, with 13 bases between them.

The V call is TRBV28, the J call TRBJ1-5, with a weak D call TRBD1 (5 bases). V gave up 3 bases and J gave up 6 bases, with 12 bases separating them. The CDR3 is 14 residues long. Germline V gene sequence: CDR1 MDHEN, CDR2 SYDVKM. The CDR3, as DNA: TGTGCCAGCAGTTTGGGCAGGGTTACTCAGCCCCAGCATTTT. Translating it yields CASSLGRVTQPQHF.

The chain links TRBV15 to TRBJ2-7, with D possibly matching TRBD1 (6 bases). V was clipped by 0 bases and J by 1 base, with 16 bases between them. Germline loops: CDR1 LNHNV, CDR2 YYDKDF (reference sequence). The CDR3 loop spans 17 amino acids. The DNA of the CDR3 is TGTGCCACCAGCAGAGATAGTTGGACAGTTTTTTCCTACGAGCAGTACTTC. Translating it yields CATSRDSWTVFSYEQYF.

The J gene is TRBJ1-1, the V gene TRBV6-5; TRBD1 might be the D (5 bases). The CDR3 runs 12 residues. Trimming removed 6 bases at V and 3 bases at J, with 8 bases between. The germline V gene encodes CDR1 MNHEY and CDR2 SVGAGI. The CDR3 here is CASRKGDTEAFF. CDR3 coding DNA: TGTGCCAGCAGGAAAGGGGACACTGAAGCTTTCTTT.

The CDR3 protein is CASSLVRGKGEQYF. CDR3 nucleotides: TGTGCCAGCAGCTTAGTCCGCGGGAAGGGGGAGCAGTACTTC. The rearrangement links TRBV11-2 to TRBJ2-7, with D possibly matching TRBD2 (6 bases). Per the germline V gene, CDR1 is SGHAT and CDR2 is FQNNGV. Trimming left V 1 base short and J 7 bases short, with 14 bases between. The CDR3 is 14 residues long.

This clone was counted between two and nine times. The rearrangement links TRBV9 to TRBJ2-7, with TRBD2 matching over 8 bases. This CDR3 comprises 18 residues. Germline lookup yields CDR1 SGDLS and CDR2 YYNGEE. V lost 0 bases, J lost 3 bases, and 14 bases stayed unmatched. In DNA, the CDR3 is TGTGCCAGCAGCGTAGCGGCGGCCCTAGGTCGGGGGGGCTACGAGCAGTACTTC. Protein: CASSVAAALGRGGYEQYF.

The chain joins TRBV11-1 to TRBJ2-1; 11 bases fit TRBD2. Germline trimming cut 8 bases from V and 4 bases from J; bases unmatched to any gene: 7. CDR1 is SGHAT, CDR2 FQDESV, per germline (reference sequence). This CDR3 is built from 15 residues. CDR3 residues: CASRPLAGGYNEQFF. In nucleotides, the CDR3 is TGTGCCAGCCGCCCCCTAGCGGGAGGATACAATGAGCAGTTCTTC.

The rearrangement joins TRBV29-1 to TRBJ1-1; tentatively, D is TRBD1 (5 bases). Germline V gene sequence: CDR1 SQVTM, CDR2 ANQGSEA. This CDR3 spans 12 amino acids. Here the CDR3 reads CSYGGGNTEAFF. Here the CDR3 DNA reads TGCAGTTATGGGGGGGGGAACACTGAAGCTTTCTTT.

The chain carries TRBV27 and TRBJ2-7; D might be TRBD1 (5 bases). Trimming cost V 6 bases and J 6 bases, with 12 bases left between them. The CDR3 totals 12 residues. Germline V gene data show CDR1 as MNHEY and CDR2 as SMNVEV (reference sequence). The CDR3 sequence: CASRTGGVEQYF. The CDR3 DNA follows: TGTGCCAGCAGAACAGGCGGAGTCGAGCAGTACTTC.

The chain recombines TRBV27 with TRBJ1-2, with 7 bases identical to TRBD1. The germline gives CDR1 MNHEY, CDR2 SMNVEV (reference sequence). This CDR3 has 13 residues. V lost 7 bases, J lost 6 bases, and 8 bases stayed unmatched. In DNA form, the CDR3 reads TGTGCCAGCAAACTGACAGGGTATAATGGCTACACCTTC. Translation: CASKLTGYNGYTF.

This clone was picked up one time. This sequence joins TRBV6-5 and TRBJ1-5; tentative D call: TRBD1 (5 bases). The CDR3 is 14 residues long. CDR1 and CDR2 from the germline V gene are MNHEY and SVGAGI. V was cut by 2 bases and J by 4 bases, with 9 bases left in between. Here the CDR3 reads CASSYGAGNQPQHF. CDR3 DNA: TGTGCCAGCAGTTACGGTGCAGGGAATCAGCCCCAGCATTTT.

The V call is TRBV4-2, the J call TRBJ1-1, with D possibly being TRBD1 (5 bases). The CDR3 runs 15 residues. Trimming removed 0 bases from V and 3 bases from J, with 11 bases in between. The germline gives CDR1 LGHNA, CDR2 YNFKEQ. The CDR3 here is CASSQDYDRYTEAFF. The CDR3 coding sequence is TGTGCCAGCAGCCAAGATTATGACAGATACACTGAAGCTTTCTTT.

The rearrangement links TRBV29-1 to TRBJ2-7; D call uncertain. The CDR3 sequence is 11 residues long. The V gene lost 5 bases and the J gene lost 3 bases, with 8 bases spanning the gap. The germline CDR1 and CDR2 sequences are SQVTM and ANQGSEA. In DNA form, the CDR3 reads TGCAGCGTTAGCAAAAGCTACGAGCAGTACTTC. Encoded protein: CSVSKSYEQYF.

The chain has TRBV29-1 and TRBJ2-7, with TRBD2 matching over 10 bases. Germline V gene lookup returns CDR1 SQVTM and CDR2 ANQGSEA. The V gene end was trimmed by 0 bases and the J gene end by 4 bases; junction bases not matched to a gene: 9. This CDR3 spans 16 amino acids. CDR3 coding DNA: TGCAGCGTTGAAGATCCCCTGGCTAGCGGGGGTTACGAGCAGTACTTC. This encodes CSVEDPLASGGYEQYF.

This clone was seen a handful of times. The gene calls are TRBV7-6 and TRBJ1-5, with 7 bases that match TRBD1. The length of the CDR3 is 13 residues. V was pared by 5 bases and J by 7 bases, with 5 bases of the junction left unmatched. Germline V CDR1 and CDR2: SGHVS, FNYEAQ. CDR3 nucleotides: TGTGCCAGCAGCCCAGGGGGAAGGCAGCCCCAGCATTTT. This sequence encodes CASSPGGRQPQHF.

This sequence joins TRBV13 and TRBJ2-1, with TRBD1 matching over 9 bases. The CDR3 spans 16 residues. CDR1 is PRHDT and CDR2 is FYEKMQ in the germline V gene (reference sequence). Unmatched junction bases numbered 8, after V lost 1 base and J lost 7 bases. The CDR3 nucleotides read TGTGCCAGCAGCTTAGCGGACAGGGGTTCAATGAATGAGCAGTTCTTC. Protein: CASSLADRGSMNEQFF.

This chain links TRBV9 with TRBJ2-6; 8 positions agree with TRBD2. The junction had 5 bases not matched to a gene; V was cut back by 2 bases and J by 4 bases. Germline V gene lookup returns CDR1 SGDLS and CDR2 YYNGEE. There are 16 residues in the CDR3. The CDR3 loop is CASSVGLVLGANVLTF. The CDR3 nucleotides are TGTGCCAGCAGCGTGGGACTAGTTTTAGGGGCCAACGTCCTGACTTTC.